Listed below are T cell receptor beta chains from one sample, sequenced in a study of cytomegalovirus exposure and HLA in healthy donors. The assay was immunoSEQ multiplex PCR, and TCRdb's table has in-frame clones only and misses some. The top ten hold around 2.6% of the sample, which has around 200,000 clones, approximately 70% seen once. The sample taken for sequencing was PBMCs. The receptor set was obtained from a man aged 40-49 years in good health and CMV-seropositive. Both conserved end residues are part of each CDR3. D genes are given only for firm matches. Rows give clone size only sometimes, using once, few, many, or a class for an expanded clone.

clone_size j_call v_call cdr3_length d_call cdr3_aa cdr3_nt
- TRBJ2-7 TRBV27 13 TRBD1 CASSQQGAYEQYF TGTGCCAGCAGTCAACAGGGGGCCTACGAGCAGTACTTC
- TRBJ1-3 TRBV7-8 14 - CASSTREGANTIYF TGTGCCAGCAGCACCAGGGAAGGGGCAAACACCATATATTTT
- TRBJ2-3 TRBV5-5 15 TRBD2 CASSFSSGVGDTQYF TGTGCCAGCAGCTTTTCTAGCGGGGTGGGAGATACGCAGTATTTT
few TRBJ1-1 TRBV11-3 13 - CASSLGGNTEAFF TGTGCCAGCAGCTTAGGAGGGAACACTGAAGCTTTCTTT
- TRBJ2-5 TRBV13 16 TRBD2 CASRLRTSGGQETQYF TGTGCCAGCAGGCTACGGACTAGCGGGGGACAAGAGACCCAGTACTTC
few TRBJ1-2 TRBV16 14 - CASSQSVLNYGYTF TGTGCCAGCAGCCAGAGCGTTCTAAACTATGGCTACACCTTC
few TRBJ2-3 TRBV19 17 TRBD2 CASRPGLAGVRTDTQYF TGTGCCAGTAGGCCGGGACTAGCGGGGGTTCGCACAGATACGCAGTATTTT
few TRBJ1-3 TRBV7-8 17 - CASSLASTARSGNTIYF TGTGCCAGCAGCTTAGCGTCGACAGCTAGATCTGGAAACACCATATATTTT
- TRBJ1-4 TRBV9 14 TRBD1 CASSPEGAREKLFF TGTGCCAGCAGCCCCGAGGGGGCGCGGGAAAAACTGTTTTTT
- TRBJ2-3 TRBV19 14 TRBD1 CASSTGQRTDTQYF TGTGCCAGTAGTACGGGACAGCGCACAGATACGCAGTATTTT
- TRBJ1-6 TRBV6-1 15 - CASSDNTAGNSPLHF TGTGCCAGCAGTGATAATACGGCGGGGAATTCACCCCTCCACTTT
- TRBJ2-4 TRBV11-2 13 TRBD1 CASSSGTGNIQYF TGTGCCAGCAGCTCCGGGACAGGAAACATTCAGTACTTC
- TRBJ2-5 TRBV7-9 15 TRBD2 CASTSATSGQETQYF TGTGCCAGCACCTCTGCAACTAGCGGACAAGAGACCCAGTACTTC
- TRBJ2-7 TRBV9 16 TRBD2 CASSVATSGGNNEQYF TGTGCCAGCAGCGTCGCGACTAGCGGGGGGAATAACGAGCAGTACTTC
few TRBJ2-7 TRBV5-6 13 - CASTLAFSYEQYF TGTGCCAGCACGTTGGCATTTTCCTACGAGCAGTACTTC
few TRBJ1-1 TRBV28 13 - CASSLGPVREAFF TGTGCCAGCAGTTTGGGGCCTGTGCGTGAAGCTTTCTTT
few TRBJ2-3 TRBV4-1 16 TRBD2 CASSQGAGGPTDTQYF TGCGCCAGCAGCCAAGGCGCGGGGGGGCCAACAGATACGCAGTATTTT
- TRBJ2-1 TRBV7-6 14 - CASSIGGAYNEQFF TGTGCCAGCAGTATAGGGGGGGCCTACAATGAGCAGTTCTTC
- TRBJ2-7 TRBV7-8 13 - CASSLAAGSEQYF TGTGCCAGCAGCTTAGCCGCGGGTAGCGAGCAGTACTTC
- TRBJ2-1 TRBV28 18 - CASSFGALDSTLYNEQFF TGTGCCAGCAGTTTTGGCGCCCTCGACTCTACTTTGTACAATGAGCAGTTCTTC
- TRBJ1-4 TRBV7-2 15 TRBD1 CASSSDRATNEKLFF TGTGCCAGCAGCTCTGACAGGGCGACTAATGAAAAACTGTTTTTT
once TRBJ1-5 TRBV5-6 15 TRBD1 CASRETGGPPQPQHF TGTGCCAGCAGAGAGACAGGGGGCCCCCCCCAGCCCCAGCATTTT
- TRBJ2-5 TRBV6-1 16 - CASSEAGALYQETQYF TGTGCCAGCAGTGAAGCGGGGGCCCTGTACCAAGAGACCCAGTACTTC
- TRBJ2-3 TRBV9 14 - CASSVAGSSDTQYF TGTGCCAGCAGCGTAGCCGGGAGCTCAGATACGCAGTATTTT
- TRBJ1-2 TRBV7-8 13 - CASSLAEGQGYTF TGTGCCAGCAGCTTAGCGGAGGGGCAGGGCTACACCTTC
- TRBJ2-7 TRBV6-1 15 - CASRSNRVLDYEQYF TGTGCCAGCAGATCAAACAGGGTTCTCGACTACGAGCAGTACTTC
once TRBJ2-7 TRBV5-4 15 TRBD1 CASSQDRGRLYEQYF TGTGCCAGCAGCCAGGACAGGGGGCGTCTCTACGAGCAGTACTTC
once TRBJ1-6 TRBV2 17 - CASSGAVLHSNNSPLHF TGTGCCAGCAGTGGTGCTGTTTTGCACAGTAATAATTCACCCCTCCACTTT
- TRBJ2-5 TRBV6-5 15 - CASNRDSLPKETQYF TGTGCCAGCAACCGAGACTCCTTACCAAAAGAGACCCAGTACTTC